The entry below describes one TCR beta chain. Original analysis: Amplification of reference gene primers provided the estimated nucleated cell counts. The repertoire was sequenced with immunoSEQ multiplex PCR; TCRdb's copy has only in-frame clones and lacks some. The DNA gave D and trimming, while V, J and clone size come from that table. The sample lists 300,000 to 400,000 clones, over 75% seen once, with 5% in the top ten. The data stem from a study of blood T cell repertoires in COVID-19. In terms of age and location, participants ranged from roughly 18 to 100 years and lived in approximately 24 US areas. CDR1 and CDR2 (germline): DFQATT, SNEGSKA (reference sequence). The CDR3 is 16 residues long. The germline V and J ends were trimmed by 3 bases and 0 bases, with 14 bases remaining between them.

Material: PBMCs or T cells enriched from blood (not recorded which). The TCR originated in a man aged 25 to 40 who had recovered from COVID-19. This chain links TRBV20-1 with TRBJ1-4; D might be TRBD1 (6 bases). The CDR3 sequence: CSASAGAVTTNEKLFF. Written as DNA, the CDR3 is TGCAGTGCTAGTGCAGGGGCAGTCACAACTAATGAAAAACTGTTTTTT.